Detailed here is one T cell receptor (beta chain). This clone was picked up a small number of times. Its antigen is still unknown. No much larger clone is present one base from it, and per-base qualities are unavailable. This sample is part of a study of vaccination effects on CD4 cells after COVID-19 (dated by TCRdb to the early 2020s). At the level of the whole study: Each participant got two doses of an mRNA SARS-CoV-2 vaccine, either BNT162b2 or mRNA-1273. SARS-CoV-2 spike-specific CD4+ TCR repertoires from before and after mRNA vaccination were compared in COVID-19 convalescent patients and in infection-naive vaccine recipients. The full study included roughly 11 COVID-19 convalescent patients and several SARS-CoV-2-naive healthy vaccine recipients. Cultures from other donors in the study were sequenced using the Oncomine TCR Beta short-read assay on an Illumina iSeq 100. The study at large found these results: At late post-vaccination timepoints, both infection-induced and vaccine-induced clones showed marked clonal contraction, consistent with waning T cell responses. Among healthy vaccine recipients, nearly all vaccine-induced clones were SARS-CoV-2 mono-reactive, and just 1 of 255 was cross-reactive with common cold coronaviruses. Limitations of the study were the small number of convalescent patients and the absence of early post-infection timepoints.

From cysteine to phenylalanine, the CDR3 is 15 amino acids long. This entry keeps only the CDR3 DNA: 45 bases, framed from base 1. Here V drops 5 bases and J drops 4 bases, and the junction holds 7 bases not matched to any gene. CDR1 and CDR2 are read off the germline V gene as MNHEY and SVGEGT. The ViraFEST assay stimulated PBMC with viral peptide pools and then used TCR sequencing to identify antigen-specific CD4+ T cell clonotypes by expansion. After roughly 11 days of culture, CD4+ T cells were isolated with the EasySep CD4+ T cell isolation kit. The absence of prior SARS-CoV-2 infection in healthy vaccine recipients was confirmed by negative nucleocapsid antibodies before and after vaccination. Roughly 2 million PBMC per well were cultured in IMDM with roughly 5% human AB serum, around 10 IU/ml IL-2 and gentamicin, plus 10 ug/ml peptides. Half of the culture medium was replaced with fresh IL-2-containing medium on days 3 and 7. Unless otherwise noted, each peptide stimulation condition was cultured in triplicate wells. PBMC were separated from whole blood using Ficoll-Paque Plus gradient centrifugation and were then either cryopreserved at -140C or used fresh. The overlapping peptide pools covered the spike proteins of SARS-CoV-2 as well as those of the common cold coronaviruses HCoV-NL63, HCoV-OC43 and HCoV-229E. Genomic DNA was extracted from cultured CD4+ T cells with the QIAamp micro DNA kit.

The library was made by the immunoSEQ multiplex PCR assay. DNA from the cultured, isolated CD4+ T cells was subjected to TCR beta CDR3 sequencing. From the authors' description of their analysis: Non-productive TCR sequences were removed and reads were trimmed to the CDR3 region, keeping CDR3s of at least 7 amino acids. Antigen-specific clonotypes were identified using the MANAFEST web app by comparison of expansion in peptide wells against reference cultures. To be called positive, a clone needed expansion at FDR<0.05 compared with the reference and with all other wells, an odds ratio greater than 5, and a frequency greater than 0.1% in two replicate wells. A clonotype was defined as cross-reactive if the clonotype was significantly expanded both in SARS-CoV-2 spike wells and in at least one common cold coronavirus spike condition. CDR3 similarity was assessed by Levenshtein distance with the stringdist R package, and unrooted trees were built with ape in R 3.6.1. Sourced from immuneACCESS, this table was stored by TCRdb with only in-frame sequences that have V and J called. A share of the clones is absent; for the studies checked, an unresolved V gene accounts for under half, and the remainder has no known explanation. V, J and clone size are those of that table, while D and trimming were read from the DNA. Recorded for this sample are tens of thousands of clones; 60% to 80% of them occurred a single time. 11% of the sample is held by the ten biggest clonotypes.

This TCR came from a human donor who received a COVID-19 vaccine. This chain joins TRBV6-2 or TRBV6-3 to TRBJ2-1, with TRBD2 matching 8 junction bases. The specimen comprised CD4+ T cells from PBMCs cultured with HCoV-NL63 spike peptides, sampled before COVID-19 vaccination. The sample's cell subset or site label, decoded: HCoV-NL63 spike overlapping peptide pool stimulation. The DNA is TGTGCCAGCAGTAGAAGCGGGGGCCGATACAATGAGCAGTTCTTC. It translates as CASSRSGGRYNEQFF.